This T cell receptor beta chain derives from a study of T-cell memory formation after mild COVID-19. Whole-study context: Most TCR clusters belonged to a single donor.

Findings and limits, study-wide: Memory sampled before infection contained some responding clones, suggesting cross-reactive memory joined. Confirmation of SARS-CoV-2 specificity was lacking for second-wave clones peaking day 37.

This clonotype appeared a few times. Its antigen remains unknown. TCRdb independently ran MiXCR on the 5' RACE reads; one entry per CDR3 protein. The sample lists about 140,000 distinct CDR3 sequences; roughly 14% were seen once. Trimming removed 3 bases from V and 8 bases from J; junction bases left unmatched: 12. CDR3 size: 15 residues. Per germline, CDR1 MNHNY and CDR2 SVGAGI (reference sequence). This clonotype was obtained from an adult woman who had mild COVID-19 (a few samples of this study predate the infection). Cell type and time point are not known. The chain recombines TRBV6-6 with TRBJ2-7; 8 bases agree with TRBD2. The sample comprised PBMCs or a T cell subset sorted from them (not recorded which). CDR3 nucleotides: TGTGCCAGCAGTTATCTATCGCGGGAGGCGGCCAAGCAGTACTTC. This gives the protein CASSYLSREAAKQYF.